This T cell receptor beta chain was sequenced for a study of T-cell memory formation after mild COVID-19. Overall study: Clusters were largely donor specific. Study-wide findings and caveats: Chiefly within CM and EM were the contracting CD4+ clones; CD8+ ones were within EMRA. Some responding clones appeared in pre-infection memory, suggesting cross-reactive memory joined. The authors did not confirm SARS-CoV-2 specificity of second-wave clones peaking day 37.

This CDR3 region has 15 residues. V dropped 4 bases and J dropped 5; count of bases not matched to a gene: 10. The germline V gene has CDR1 MNHNS and CDR2 SASEGT. Turning to this clonotype: Its antigen is undetermined.

TCRdb re-analysed the 5' RACE reads in MiXCR, keeping a single row per CDR3 protein. This table has 350,000 to 400,000 distinct CDR3 sequences, about 15% appearing once. The receptor was derived from a man younger than 30 who had mild COVID-19 (a few samples of this study predate the infection). Cell type and time point are not known. The chain has TRBV6-1 and TRBJ2-5; 7 bases agree with TRBD1. What was sequenced was PBMCs or a T cell subset sorted from them (not recorded which). The CDR3 here is CASSARQGALETQYF. In DNA, the CDR3 is TGTGCCAGCAGTGCCCGACAGGGAGCTTTGGAGACCCAGTACTTC.